These 10 T cell receptor beta chains originate from one sample sequenced in a study of cytomegalovirus exposure and HLA in healthy donors. Vbeta (60) and Jbeta (13) primers were used in the PCR. Assay: immunoSEQ multiplex PCR; the TCRdb copy retains only in-frame clones and omits some. The table lists under 150,000 clones, under 90% of them singletons. Sequenced input: PBMCs. The receptors stem from a boy aged 2 to 9 in good health and CMV-seronegative.

The chain is built from TRBV5-1 and TRBJ2-2; TRBD1 is a possible D gene (6 bases). This CDR3 is 14 amino acids long. Trimming left V 5 bases short and J 7 bases short, with 15 bases between. Germline V gene data show CDR1 as SGHRS and CDR2 as YFSETQ. CDR3 in amino acids: CASRSRQANGELFF. Written as DNA, the CDR3 is TGCGCCAGCAGATCCAGACAGGCGAACGGGGAGCTGTTTTTT.

This clone was recorded a few times. V is TRBV6-4 and J is TRBJ2-6; maybe TRBD1 (5 bases). In germline, CDR1 is MRHNA, CDR2 SNTAGT. This CDR3 comprises 16 residues. Deletions cut 3 bases from V and 0 bases from J, with 9 bases between. The CDR3 nucleotides are TGTGCCAGCAGTGAGTCTGGGGCCTCTGGGGCCAACGTCCTGACTTTC. Translated: CASSESGASGANVLTF.

The CDR3 loop reads CASSFEERSPLHF. The CDR3 bases are TGCGCCAGCAGCTTCGAGGAACGCTCACCCCTCCACTTT. The chain is built from TRBV5-1 and TRBJ1-6; D is ambiguous. The CDR3 is 13 residues long. The germline V gene has CDR1 SGHRS and CDR2 YFSETQ. V shed 2 bases and J shed 10 bases, with 10 bases lying between them.

The chain combines TRBV4-1 with TRBJ2-7; 11 bases are shared with TRBD2. V shed 3 bases, J shed 3 bases, and the junction held 7 bases outside the gene matches. The germline V gene has CDR1 MGHRA and CDR2 YSYEKL. CDR3 size: 16 residues. The CDR3 DNA is TGCGCCAGCAGCCACGATCGACTAGCGGGGCGCTACGAGCAGTACTTC. This codes for CASSHDRLAGRYEQYF.

This clone showed up just a few times. J is TRBJ1-2 and V is TRBV7-3; 10 positions agree with TRBD1. After removal of 5 bases from V and 7 bases from J, the junction contained 16 bases not matched to a gene. Germline values: CDR1 SGHTA, CDR2 FQGTGA. This CDR3 is built from 17 residues. The CDR3: CASSPAPSGTGASGYTF. DNA for the CDR3: TGTGCCAGCAGCCCCGCGCCTTCCGGGACAGGGGCTAGTGGCTACACCTTC.

This clone was recorded only once. The chain uses TRBV13 and TRBJ2-5; 8 nucleotides match TRBD1. After removal of 5 bases from V and 5 bases from J, the junction contained 4 bases not matched to a gene. The germline V gene encodes CDR1 PRHDT and CDR2 FYEKMQ (reference sequence). The CDR3 totals 13 residues. The CDR3 DNA follows: TGTGCCAGCAGCCTTAACAGGGGGGAGACCCAGTACTTC. It yields the protein CASSLNRGETQYF. Together with reference TRBV13 and TRBJ2-5, the CDR3 gives the full variable domain: AAGVIQSPRHLIKEKRETATLKCYPIPRHDTVYWYQQGPGQDPQFLISFYEKMQSDKGSIPDRFSAQQFSDYHSELNMSSLELGDSALYFCASSLNRGETQYFGPGTRLLVL.

The rearrangement links TRBV5-1 to TRBJ1-2, with TRBD1 as a possible D gene (5 bases). The CDR3 covers 15 residues. The germline V gene encodes CDR1 SGHRS and CDR2 YFSETQ. V lost 0 bases and J lost 7, with 16 bases in between. The CDR3 here is CASSLDAGKIGGYTF. The CDR3 DNA sequence: TGCGCCAGCAGCTTGGATGCAGGGAAAATCGGTGGCTACACCTTC. Drawing the rest from reference TRBV5-1 and TRBJ1-2, the complete variable domain is KAGVTQTPRYLIKTRGQQVTLSCSPISGHRSVSWYQQTPGQGLQFLFEYFSETQRNKGNFPGRFSGRQFSNSRSEMNVSTLELGDSALYLCASSLDAGKIGGYTFGSGTRLTVV.

This clone appeared many times. The rearrangement uses TRBV4-3 and TRBJ2-6; 7 bases are shared with TRBD1. The germline CDR1 and CDR2 sequences are LGHNA and YSLEER. The length of the CDR3 is 16 residues. V lost 3 bases to trimming and J lost 2 bases; unmatched junction nucleotides: 4. CDR3 coding DNA: TGCGCCAGCAGCCAGACTACAGGGGCTGGGGCCAACGTCCTGACTTTC. It specifies CASSQTTGAGANVLTF.

The chain employs TRBV7-3 and TRBJ2-1, with a possible D match to TRBD1 (5 bases). This CDR3 is 15 amino acids long. Between the trimmed V and J ends, which lost 0 bases and 3 bases, there was a span of 9 bases. CDR1 is SGHTA and CDR2 is FQGTGA in the germline V gene. CDR3 sequence (DNA): TGTGCCAGCAGCTTAACGTGGACAAACTACAATGAGCAGTTCTTC. It yields the protein CASSLTWTNYNEQFF.

This clone appeared a single time. The chain employs TRBV19 and TRBJ2-3; no reliable D call. V dropped 3 bases and J dropped 2 bases, with 9 bases sitting between them. The CDR3 extends over 14 amino acids. From germline, CDR1 is LNHDA and CDR2 SQIVND (reference sequence). CDR3 coding DNA: TGTGCCAGTAGTATCTACGGGTTCACAGATACGCAGTATTTT. Residues: CASSIYGFTDTQYF. Looking up the rest from reference TRBV19 and TRBJ2-3 gives the full variable domain: DGGITQSPKYLFRKEGQNVTLSCEQNLNHDAMYWYRQDPGQGLRLIYYSQIVNDFQKGDIAEGYSVSREKKESFPLTVTSAQKNPTAFYLCASSIYGFTDTQYFGPGTRLTVL.